This TCR beta chain was identified in a study of cytomegalovirus exposure and HLA in healthy donors. With 60 Vbeta and 13 Jbeta primers, the PCR was carried out. In the authors' workflow: Per a later analysis, the number of unique TCR beta chains was around 80 million, of which some 9.9 million were shared. This table comes from immunoSEQ multiplex PCR, and its TCRdb copy is limited to in-frame clones, with some not included. The V and J calls and clone size are taken from that table; D and trimming were inferred from the DNA. Counted here are roughly 200,000 clones, 73% occurring once; the ten biggest clones make up approximately 1.8%. Overall study results and limits: Accurate prediction of HLA-A and HLA-B alleles (for most subjects) was reportedly achieved from TCR beta sequences. On later analysis, the bulk of CMV-associated TCR beta chains appeared to be HLA-restricted. Later, an analysis found that common viral pathogens appeared to be linked with several of the most significant clusters.

CDR1 KGHSH and CDR2 LQKENI come from the germline V gene. The CDR3 consists of 15 residues. J lost 3 bases, V lost 2 bases, and 3 bases had no gene match. A word on this clone: The antigen is unknown.

The chain combines TRBV18 with TRBJ2-7; 11 bases agree with TRBD2. Sequences were obtained from PBMCs. The sequence was collected from a woman aged 25 to 39 in good health and CMV-seronegative. DNA of the CDR3: TGTGCCAGCTCACCAAGGGGGACTAGCGGCTACGAGCAGTACTTC. Translating gives CASSPRGTSGYEQYF.